These 14 T cell receptor beta chains came from one sample sequenced in a study of shared clonotypes between healthy human individuals. Sequencing was performed with immunoSEQ multiplex PCR; in TCRdb, only in-frame clones are kept and a portion is missing. This table holds roughly 300,000 clones, roughly 70% found once. Specimen: memory CD4+ T cells sorted from blood. Subset denoted: CD45RA-negative fraction. The receptors originated from a young man in good health.

The gene calls are TRBV6-5 and TRBJ1-1; 9 bases fit TRBD1. The CDR3 loop spans 14 amino acids. With 6 bases clipped from V and 8 bases from J, the junction kept 10 bases outside the gene matches. From germline, CDR1 is MNHEY and CDR2 SVGAGI. CDR3 DNA sequence: TGTGCCAGCAGAAGGACAGGGGACATTACCGAAGCTTTCTTT. This gives the protein CASRRTGDITEAFF.

A word on this clone: Other DNA sequences in this sample translate to the same CDR3. This chain joins TRBV5-1 and TRBJ1-1; 9 bases are a match to TRBD1. Trimming removed 2 bases from V and 4 bases from J; junction bases left unmatched: 3. The CDR3 totals 14 residues. The V gene's germline CDR1 is SGHRS and CDR2 YFSETQ. CDR3 in DNA: TGCGCCAGCAGCTTACAGGGACAGGGCACTGAAGCTTTCTTT. Encoded protein: CASSLQGQGTEAFF.

The chain links TRBV14 to TRBJ2-1; D unresolved. CDR1 is SGHDN, CDR2 FVKESK, per germline. The CDR3 length is 14 residues. The germline V and J ends were trimmed by 4 bases and 5 bases, with 12 bases remaining between them. The CDR3 is CASSPQGPHNEQFF. The CDR3 nucleotides are TGTGCCAGCAGCCCTCAAGGGCCTCACAATGAGCAGTTCTTC.

This chain joins TRBV2 and TRBJ2-1; D is perhaps TRBD1 (5 bases). Trimming left V 1 base short and J 2 bases short, with 9 bases between. The germline gives CDR1 SNHLY, CDR2 FYNNEI. This CDR3 is 15 amino acids long. The CDR3 is CASSEGGRTYNEQFF. The CDR3 nucleotides are TGTGCCAGCAGTGAAGGGGGCCGTACCTACAATGAGCAGTTCTTC.

The genes are TRBV15 and TRBJ2-7; 9 bases fit TRBD1. J lost 7 bases, V lost 5 bases, and 18 bases had no gene match. CDR1 and CDR2 from the germline V gene are LNHNV and YYDKDF (reference sequence). The CDR3 consists of 17 residues. CDR3 bases: TGTGCCACCAGCCAAGCCCACCGGGACAGGGTAAATTCAGAGCAGTACTTC. Encoded protein: CATSQAHRDRVNSEQYF.

This clone showed up just once. This sequence joins TRBV2 and TRBJ1-2; D gene ambiguous. The V gene lost 4 bases and the J gene lost 5 bases, with 8 bases spanning the gap. The CDR3 has 12 residues. Germline values: CDR1 SNHLY, CDR2 FYNNEI. This chain's CDR3 is CASSAGLYGYTF. CDR3 DNA sequence: TGTGCCAGCAGTGCTGGGTTGTATGGCTACACCTTC.

The CDR3 sequence is CASSVGWTETYEQYF. CDR3 nucleotides: TGTGCCAGCAGCGTAGGTTGGACAGAGACCTACGAGCAGTACTTC. The chain is built from TRBV9 and TRBJ2-7; TRBD1 is a possible D gene (6 bases). The CDR3 is made up of 15 amino acids. V was cut by 0 bases and J by 2 bases, with 12 bases left in between. CDR1 and CDR2 (germline): SGDLS, YYNGEE.

This chain connects TRBV28 to TRBJ1-2, with 8 bases fitting TRBD1. The V gene's germline CDR1 is MDHEN and CDR2 SYDVKM. The J segment lost 4 bases and the V segment lost 5 bases, leaving 6 bases of the junction unmatched. This CDR3 has 14 residues. The CDR3 sequence: CASSVPGGGYGYTF. In DNA form, the CDR3 reads TGTGCCAGCAGTGTCCCAGGGGGCGGCTATGGCTACACCTTC.

This clone was observed once. In DNA form, the CDR3 reads TGTGCCAGCTTGGCCGCTCTTGGGGCCGAGCAGTACTTC. Its protein product is CASLAALGAEQYF. V usage is TRBV2 and J usage is TRBJ2-7, with D possibly TRBD1 on 5 matching bases. V was trimmed by 8 bases and J by 6 bases, leaving 17 bases between them. The germline gives CDR1 SNHLY, CDR2 FYNNEI. The CDR3 totals 13 residues. The full variable domain, rest sourced from reference TRBV2 and TRBJ2-7, is EPEVTQTPSHQVTQMGQEVILRCVPISNHLYFYWYRQILGQKVEFLVSFYNNEISEKSEIFDDQFSVERPDGSNFTLKIRSTKLEDSAMYFCASLAALGAEQYFGPGTRLTVT.

The chain is built from TRBV4-2 and TRBJ1-2; TRBD1 agrees at 8 bases. V was pared by 0 bases and J by 6 bases, with 12 bases of the junction left unmatched. CDR1 and CDR2 from the germline V gene are LGHNA and YNFKEQ. There are 17 residues in the CDR3. Here the CDR3 DNA reads TGTGCCAGCAGCCAAGATCCCCACTCGGACAGGGAGAATGGCTACACCTTC. It specifies CASSQDPHSDRENGYTF.

The chain couples TRBV9 to TRBJ2-1; the match to TRBD2 covers 8 bases. The V gene's germline CDR1 is SGDLS and CDR2 YYNGEE. The CDR3 length is 18 residues. J was trimmed by 4 bases and V by 0 bases; bases with no gene match: 12. In DNA, the CDR3 is TGTGCCAGCAGCGTAGCCCCCGGGGGAGCGGGAGAGTACAATGAGCAGTTCTTC. It encodes CASSVAPGGAGEYNEQFF.

This clone was observed once. The J gene is TRBJ2-1, the V gene TRBV30, with 8 bases lining up with TRBD2. The CDR3 has 14 amino acids. Losses at the gene ends were 2 bases for V and 7 bases for J; bases not matched to a gene: 7. Germline CDR1 GTSNPN, CDR2 SVGIG (reference sequence). CDR3 sequence (DNA): TGTGCCTGGAGTACGGGAGGGTCGGTTAATGAGCAGTTCTTC. It yields the protein CAWSTGGSVNEQFF.

In the case of this clone: The sample has other DNA sequences that encode this CDR3 too. DNA of the CDR3: TGTGCCAGCCGGGGGAGCAATCAGCCCCAGCATTTT. Its translation is CASRGSNQPQHF. The J gene is TRBJ1-5, the V gene TRBV28, with a possible D match to TRBD1 (5 bases). Germline CDR1 MDHEN, CDR2 SYDVKM. The CDR3 contains 12 residues. V was pared by 8 bases and J by 1 base, with 6 bases between.

This chain connects TRBV2 to TRBJ2-5; D remains unclear. The V and J ends lost 6 bases and 4 bases respectively, with 12 bases between them. The germline V gene encodes CDR1 SNHLY and CDR2 FYNNEI. The CDR3 extends over 13 amino acids. The CDR3 region has the DNA TGTGCCAGCAGGGACGGCAGAGGAGAGACCCAGTACTTC. Translation: CASRDGRGETQYF.